This T cell receptor beta chain originates from a study of OX40 agonist ivuxolimab in advanced cancers. The ends were cut back, 7 bases at V and 8 bases at J, with 23 bases in the middle. Germline V gene sequence: CDR1 LNHDA, CDR2 SQIVND (reference sequence). There are 15 residues in the CDR3. Study-wide results and caveats: Nonresponders included some who also had low normalized T-cell clonal expansion. At 0.1 to 3.0 mg/kg and by week 6, clonal expansion occurred in CD4+ and CD8+ blood T cells.

TCRdb keeps only in-frame clones here, not all; method: immunoSEQ multiplex PCR. The profile shows some 83,000 clones, about four fifths of them singletons. This clone was detected only a few times. Its antigen is undetermined. The chain carries TRBV19 and TRBJ1-2; D is perhaps TRBD1 (5 bases). The receptor's source is an adult with an advanced solid tumor such as melanoma, head and neck, liver or kidney cancer. The sample consisted of CD4+ or CD8+ T cells sorted from blood, taken in a trial of the OX40 agonist ivuxolimab. DNA for the CDR3: TGTGCCAGTATTTCCTCGGGACTCGAAATGAGGGGCTACACCTTC. Protein product: CASISSGLEMRGYTF. The full variable domain, its missing parts supplied by reference TRBV19 and TRBJ1-2, is DGGITQSPKYLFRKEGQNVTLSCEQNLNHDAMYWYRQDPGQGLRLIYYSQIVNDFQKGDIAEGYSVSREKKESFPLTVTSAQKNPTAFYLCASISSGLEMRGYTFGSGTRLTVV.